Listed below are T cell receptor beta chains from one sample, sequenced in a study of shared clonotypes between healthy human individuals. Here immunoSEQ multiplex PCR was the method, and the copy in TCRdb shows in-frame clones only, minus some. The sample yields 500,000 to 550,000 clones, 90% to 97% seen once. What was sequenced was naive CD4+ T cells sorted from blood. These receptors were collected from a woman in her 30s in good health. The CDR3 runs from the conserved cysteine through the conserved F or W. D genes are given only for firm matches. A row's size may be missing; if present it is once, few, many or a size class.

j_call: TRBJ2-2; d_call: TRBD2; v_call: TRBV7-8; clone_size: once; cdr3_aa: CASSTRLAGNTGELFF; cdr3_nt: TGTGCCAGCAGCACCAGACTAGCGGGTAACACCGGGGAGCTGTTTTTT
j_call: TRBJ2-5; d_call: .; v_call: TRBV5-1; clone_size: .; cdr3_aa: CASSLGTASETQYF; cdr3_nt: TGCGCCAGCAGCTTGGGGACAGCTTCAGAGACCCAGTACTTC
j_call: TRBJ1-2; d_call: TRBD1; v_call: TRBV25-1; clone_size: .; cdr3_aa: CASSETIGGGQHNYGYTF; cdr3_nt: TGTGCCAGCAGTGAAACGATAGGAGGGGGACAGCATAACTATGGCTACACCTTC
j_call: TRBJ1-1; d_call: .; v_call: TRBV19; clone_size: .; cdr3_aa: CASSDGRDRTEAFF; cdr3_nt: TGTGCCAGTAGTGATGGAAGGGATAGGACTGAAGCTTTCTTT
j_call: TRBJ2-2; d_call: TRBD2; v_call: TRBV11-2; clone_size: .; cdr3_aa: CASSYTSGSLSGELFF; cdr3_nt: TGTGCCAGCAGCTACACTAGCGGGAGTTTATCCGGGGAGCTGTTTTTT
j_call: TRBJ2-1; d_call: .; v_call: TRBV10-2; clone_size: .; cdr3_aa: CASSGRAGHEQFF; cdr3_nt: TGCGCCAGCAGTGGCCGCGCGGGGCATGAGCAGTTCTTC
j_call: TRBJ2-1; d_call: .; v_call: TRBV28; clone_size: .; cdr3_aa: CASSLIQGRPNEQFF; cdr3_nt: TGTGCCAGCAGTTTAATACAGGGCCGCCCGAATGAGCAGTTCTTC
j_call: TRBJ1-1; d_call: .; v_call: TRBV6-5; clone_size: .; cdr3_aa: CASGEGANEAFF; cdr3_nt: TGTGCCAGCGGGGAAGGGGCTAATGAAGCTTTCTTT
j_call: TRBJ2-1; d_call: .; v_call: TRBV15; clone_size: .; cdr3_aa: CATSGLSGRSYNEQFF; cdr3_nt: TGTGCCACCAGCGGTTTGTCTGGGAGATCCTACAATGAGCAGTTCTTC
j_call: TRBJ2-7; d_call: .; v_call: TRBV7-9; clone_size: .; cdr3_aa: CASSSNGAYEQYF; cdr3_nt: TGTGCCAGCAGTTCCAATGGAGCCTACGAGCAGTACTTC
j_call: TRBJ2-7; d_call: .; v_call: TRBV18; clone_size: once; cdr3_aa: CASSTAGQSSYEQYF; cdr3_nt: TGTGCCAGCTCAACGGCGGGACAGAGCTCCTACGAGCAGTACTTC
j_call: TRBJ2-7; d_call: TRBD2; v_call: TRBV6-5; clone_size: .; cdr3_aa: CASSALTSGTYEQYF; cdr3_nt: TGTGCCAGCAGTGCCCTGACTAGCGGGACCTACGAGCAGTACTTC
j_call: TRBJ2-7; d_call: .; v_call: TRBV6-1; clone_size: .; cdr3_aa: CASARGPYEQYF; cdr3_nt: TGTGCCAGCGCCAGGGGACCCTACGAGCAGTACTTC
j_call: TRBJ1-6; d_call: .; v_call: TRBV2; clone_size: .; cdr3_aa: CASRTGNSPLHF; cdr3_nt: TGTGCCAGCAGAACAGGGAATTCACCCCTCCACTTT
j_call: TRBJ2-3; d_call: .; v_call: TRBV5-8; clone_size: .; cdr3_aa: CASSLPSDTQYF; cdr3_nt: TGTGCCAGCAGCTTGCCCTCAGATACGCAGTATTTT
j_call: TRBJ1-2; d_call: TRBD1; v_call: TRBV27; clone_size: .; cdr3_aa: CASSLQAGTGGNYGYTF; cdr3_nt: TGTGCCAGCAGTTTACAAGCCGGGACAGGAGGTAACTATGGCTACACCTTC
j_call: TRBJ2-1; d_call: .; v_call: TRBV11-3; clone_size: .; cdr3_aa: CASMFEQFF; cdr3_nt: TGTGCCAGCATGTTTGAGCAGTTCTTC
j_call: TRBJ1-1; d_call: .; v_call: TRBV5-6; clone_size: .; cdr3_aa: CASSSTGEAFF; cdr3_nt: TGTGCCAGCAGCTCGACAGGAGAAGCTTTCTTT
j_call: TRBJ2-7; d_call: TRBD2; v_call: TRBV7-2; clone_size: .; cdr3_aa: CASSFSGNKPYEQYF; cdr3_nt: TGTGCCAGCAGCTTTAGCGGGAATAAGCCCTACGAGCAGTACTTC
j_call: TRBJ2-1; d_call: .; v_call: TRBV5-1; clone_size: .; cdr3_aa: CASSLFSGYNEQFF; cdr3_nt: TGCGCCAGCAGCTTATTTTCCGGATACAATGAGCAGTTCTTC
j_call: TRBJ2-7; d_call: .; v_call: TRBV29-1; clone_size: once; cdr3_aa: CNVVGASYEQYF; cdr3_nt: TGCAACGTAGTGGGAGCTTCCTACGAGCAGTACTTC
j_call: TRBJ2-7; d_call: .; v_call: TRBV11-3; clone_size: few; cdr3_aa: CASSLRASEQYF; cdr3_nt: TGTGCCAGCAGCTTACGAGCTTCCGAGCAGTACTTC
j_call: TRBJ1-3; d_call: .; v_call: TRBV14; clone_size: .; cdr3_aa: CASSRARGSGNTIYF; cdr3_nt: TGTGCCAGCAGCCGGGCCCGTGGGTCTGGAAACACCATATATTTT
j_call: TRBJ2-3; d_call: TRBD2; v_call: TRBV19; clone_size: .; cdr3_aa: CASSVQGGLALDTQYF; cdr3_nt: TGTGCCAGTAGTGTCCAGGGGGGACTAGCATTAGATACGCAGTATTTT
j_call: TRBJ2-7; d_call: .; v_call: TRBV6-1; clone_size: .; cdr3_aa: CASSQARGLIYEQYF; cdr3_nt: TGTGCCAGCAGTCAGGCCAGGGGCCTTATCTACGAGCAGTACTTC
j_call: TRBJ2-7; d_call: .; v_call: TRBV6-1; clone_size: .; cdr3_aa: CASSDIPYEQYF; cdr3_nt: TGTGCCAGCAGTGACATACCCTACGAGCAGTACTTC